Listed below are T cell receptor beta chains from one sample, sequenced in a study of PD-1 and CTLA-4 blockade in melanoma. Repertoires were generated with immunoSEQ multiplex PCR, while TCRdb's copy carries only in-frame clones and drops some. The table has about 16,000 clones, 70% to 80% seen once. This material consisted of CD8+ T cells from peripheral blood, taken from a patient given anti-PD-1 treatment. These receptors originate from a human donor with melanoma. Both conserved end residues are part of each CDR3. A D gene is named only where the DNA matches it firmly. Clone size is not always given. Where it is, it says once, few, many or a class for expanded clones.

J gene | D gene | clone size | V gene | CDR3 DNA | CDR3 protein
TRBJ1-2 | - | - | TRBV29-1 | TGCAGCGTTGAAGATCTGGATGGCTACACCTTC | CSVEDLDGYTF
TRBJ2-1 | TRBD2 | - | TRBV6-5 | TGTGCCAGCTCCGTAGCGGGGCCTACCTACAATGAGCAGTTCTTC | CASSVAGPTYNEQFF
TRBJ2-7 | - | - | TRBV5-1 | TGCGCCAGCAGCTTACCCGACGCATACTACGAGCAGTACTTC | CASSLPDAYYEQYF
TRBJ2-6 | - | - | TRBV5-4 | TGTGCCAGCAGCGAGTCTATGGGGTCTGGGGCCAACGTCCTGACTTTC | CASSESMGSGANVLTF
TRBJ1-1 | TRBD1 | - | TRBV2 | TGTGCCAGCAGCCGACAGGGGGGCAACACTGAAGCTTTCTTT | CASSRQGGNTEAFF
TRBJ2-5 | - | - | TRBV5-4 | TGTGCCAGCAGATCCCAGGGGGGGCAGGAGACCCAGTACTTC | CASRSQGGQETQYF
TRBJ2-7 | TRBD1 | - | TRBV15 | TGTGCCACCAGCAGAGGGGGGACAGGGGACGAGCAGTACTTC | CATSRGGTGDEQYF
TRBJ1-2 | - | - | TRBV5-4 | TGTGCCAGCAGCCGGTACTATGGCTACACCTTC | CASSRYYGYTF
TRBJ1-5 | - | few | TRBV10-3 | TGTGCCATCAGTGATCCGACATTTAGCAATCAGCCCCAGCATTTT | CAISDPTFSNQPQHF
TRBJ2-7 | - | - | TRBV5-6 | TGTGCCAGCAGCCGTTTTCGGGGTCGCTCCTACGAGCAGTACTTC | CASSRFRGRSYEQYF
TRBJ1-2 | - | - | TRBV16 | TGTGCCAGCAGCCAATCCCCGGGACCTAACTATGGCTACACCTTC | CASSQSPGPNYGYTF
TRBJ1-1 | - | - | TRBV6-5 | TGTGCCAGCAGTTGGACGGGGAACACTGAAGCTTTCTTT | CASSWTGNTEAFF
TRBJ1-1 | - | - | TRBV4-1 | TGCGCCAGCAGCCAAGTCCGGGGAGGGAACACTGAAGCTTTCTTT | CASSQVRGGNTEAFF
TRBJ1-2 | - | few | TRBV6-5 | TGTGCCAGCAGTCCTGACACCTACAGGGGCTACACCTTC | CASSPDTYRGYTF
TRBJ1-4 | - | - | TRBV7-8 | TGTGCCAGCAGCTTAGAAACCAGGACTGAAAAACTGTTTTTT | CASSLETRTEKLFF
TRBJ2-1 | - | - | TRBV29-1 | TGCAGCGTTGTCATGAGCTCCTACAATGAGCAGTTCTTC | CSVVMSSYNEQFF
TRBJ1-1 | - | few | TRBV30 | TGTGCCTGGAGTGTAACGACAGGCCATGAAGCTTTCTTT | CAWSVTTGHEAFF
TRBJ2-2 | - | - | TRBV24-1 | TGTGCCACCAAGGCGGGACTGGTAACCTTGAACACCGGGGAGCTGTTTTTT | CATKAGLVTLNTGELFF
TRBJ2-1 | - | - | TRBV6-6 | TGTGCCAGCAGCTTAGGGGGCTCCTACAATGAGCAGTTCTTC | CASSLGGSYNEQFF
TRBJ1-1 | - | - | TRBV14 | TGTGCCAGCAGCTGGGGACAAAACACTGAAGCTTTCTTT | CASSWGQNTEAFF
TRBJ1-3 | - | - | TRBV13 | TGTGCCAGCAGCCGCGGAGGCCGGACTGGAAACACCATATATTTT | CASSRGGRTGNTIYF
TRBJ2-1 | TRBD1 | - | TRBV27 | TGTGCCAGCAGTCCTTCGACAGGGGGGGATGAGCAGTTCTTC | CASSPSTGGDEQFF
TRBJ1-5 | - | - | TRBV5-6 | TGTGCCAGCAGTCTGTTTCTGGACAATAGCAATCAGCCCCAGCATTTT | CASSLFLDNSNQPQHF
TRBJ2-1 | TRBD1 | - | TRBV27 | TGTGCCAGCAGTTTGAGGACAGGCTTCAATGAGCAGTTCTTC | CASSLRTGFNEQFF
TRBJ1-3 | - | - | TRBV7-2 | TGTGCCAGCAGCCTCGACATCGTAGGGACTGGAAACACCATATATTTT | CASSLDIVGTGNTIYF
TRBJ1-2 | - | - | TRBV19 | TGTGCCAGTAGTTTCCGGATTGGGTCTGAGAATGGCTACACCTTC | CASSFRIGSENGYTF
TRBJ1-3 | - | - | TRBV7-6 | TGTGCCAGCAGCTTAGCGGAGGGGTACTCTGGAAACACCATATATTTT | CASSLAEGYSGNTIYF
TRBJ1-2 | - | - | TRBV12-5 | TGTGCTAGTGGCCCTGGTAACGGCTACACCTTC | CASGPGNGYTF
TRBJ1-4 | - | - | TRBV25-1 | TGTGCCAGCAGTGAATGGGTCGGGGATAATGAAAAACTGTTTTTT | CASSEWVGDNEKLFF
TRBJ1-5 | TRBD1 | - | TRBV7-6 | TGTGCCAGCAGCTTCTCCCCGGGACAGAGCGCTCAGCCCCAGCATTTT | CASSFSPGQSAQPQHF
TRBJ1-4 | - | - | TRBV7-9 | TGTGCCAGCAGAGCCCCCGGGACGGGGGATAATGAAAAACTGTTTTTT | CASRAPGTGDNEKLFF
TRBJ1-1 | - | - | TRBV27 | TGTGCCAGCAGTTCGTGGACAACTGAAGCTTTCTTT | CASSSWTTEAFF
TRBJ1-1 | - | - | TRBV6-5 | TGTGCCAGCAGTTACTCTAGGACACTCGGGAAGGAAGCTTTCTTT | CASSYSRTLGKEAFF
TRBJ1-1 | - | - | TRBV19 | TGTGCCAGTAGTACACAAATTGAGAACACTGAAGCTTTCTTT | CASSTQIENTEAFF
TRBJ1-4 | - | - | TRBV27 | TGTGCCAGCAGCTCGGGAGAAAAACTGTTTTTT | CASSSGEKLFF
TRBJ1-1 | - | once | TRBV6-5 | TGTGCCAGCAGGTCAGTGGAAAACACTGAAGCTTTCTTT | CASRSVENTEAFF
TRBJ1-2 | - | medium-sized | TRBV7-8 | TGTGCCAGCAGCTCCGAACCGACAGGCTTAGGCTACACCTTC | CASSSEPTGLGYTF
TRBJ2-1 | TRBD2 | - | TRBV5-1 | TGCGCCAGCAGCTCGGGACTAGCGGGAGTCGTCAAGAATGAGCAGTTCTTC | CASSSGLAGVVKNEQFF
TRBJ2-2 | TRBD2 | - | TRBV7-6 | TGTGCCAGCAGCCCAAGGACTAGCGGGGGGAACACCGGGGAGCTGTTTTTT | CASSPRTSGGNTGELFF
TRBJ2-7 | - | - | TRBV19 | TGTGCCAGTACCACGGGGCCTTTTAGCGAGCAGTACTTC | CASTTGPFSEQYF
TRBJ2-1 | TRBD2 | - | TRBV29-1 | TGCAGCGGGTTGGGACTAGCGGGAGCCGGTGACAATGAGCAGTTCTTC | CSGLGLAGAGDNEQFF
TRBJ1-2 | - | few | TRBV14 | TGTGCCAGCAGCCAAGAGTTTTCGGGGATGTATGGCTACACCTTC | CASSQEFSGMYGYTF
TRBJ1-3 | - | few | TRBV3-1/TRBV3-2 | TGTGCCAGCAGCCTCACACAGGGCGGTGGAAACACCATATATTTT | CASSLTQGGGNTIYF
TRBJ2-3 | - | once | TRBV19 | TGTGCCAGTAGTATTCTAGAAAGCACAGATACGCAGTATTTT | CASSILESTDTQYF
TRBJ1-1 | - | once | TRBV7-6 | TGTGCCAGCAGCTTAGAGGCAACAGGGAGGACCACTGAAGCTTTCTTT | CASSLEATGRTTEAFF
TRBJ1-1 | - | - | TRBV7-9 | TGTGCCAGCAGCTTAGCGCTGGGGGAGCGAGCTTTCTTT | CASSLALGERAFF
TRBJ2-4 | - | - | TRBV5-4 | TGTGCCAGCAGCCCTGACGGATGGGATCTAGCCAAAAACATTCAGTACTTC | CASSPDGWDLAKNIQYF
TRBJ1-1 | - | - | TRBV28 | TGTGCCAGCAGTTTATCGTTGGAGGGGGAGGCTTTCTTT | CASSLSLEGEAFF